The 24 T cell receptor beta chains reported below all come from one sample, sequenced in a study of cytomegalovirus exposure and HLA in healthy donors. PCR amplification relied on 60 Vbeta primers (plus 13 Jbeta primers). TCRdb keeps only in-frame clones here, not all; method: immunoSEQ multiplex PCR. The data contain 150,000 to 200,000 clones, 68% of them singletons. Sequencing used PBMCs. These receptors all come from a man aged 45 to 65 in good health and CMV-seronegative.

V usage is TRBV5-1 and J usage is TRBJ1-2; TRBD1 matches 11 bases. Germline V CDR1 and CDR2: SGHRS, YFSETQ. V lost 6 bases to trimming and J lost 4 bases; unmatched junction nucleotides: 5. CDR3 length: 14 residues. The CDR3 region is CASTPGQGGYGYTF. The CDR3 DNA reads TGCGCCAGCACCCCGGGACAGGGGGGCTATGGCTACACCTTC.

V gene TRBV27 combines with J gene TRBJ2-3, with 9 bases aligning to TRBD2. The V segment lost 4 bases and the J segment 3 bases; nucleotides outside the gene matches: 5. The CDR3 runs 15 residues. Germline values: CDR1 MNHEY, CDR2 SMNVEV (reference sequence). The CDR3 loop is CASSSLAGETDTQYF. The CDR3 DNA follows: TGTGCCAGCAGTTCACTAGCGGGTGAGACAGATACGCAGTATTTT.

J is TRBJ2-2 and V is TRBV7-9; D remains unclear. The CDR3 loop spans 19 amino acids. Trimming removed 2 bases from V and 1 base from J, with 20 bases in between. The germline V gene encodes CDR1 SEHNR and CDR2 FQNEAQ (reference sequence). CDR3 DNA sequence: TGTGCCAGCAGCTTAATAGTACCCTTCAGGCTCATGAACACCGGGGAGCTGTTTTTT. Protein product: CASSLIVPFRLMNTGELFF.

The genes are TRBV5-4 and TRBJ2-2; 10 nucleotides line up with TRBD2. After removal of 0 bases from V and 2 bases from J, the junction contained 7 bases not matched to a gene. The CDR3 extends over 18 amino acids. Germline V gene sequence: CDR1 SGHNT, CDR2 YYREEE (reference sequence). The CDR3 DNA follows: TGTGCCAGCAGCTTGGGGCCTAGCGGGGGAGGTAACACCGGGGAGCTGTTTTTT. Protein: CASSLGPSGGGNTGELFF.

This clone has only a few counts. Relative to the germline gene, one junction end is altered; a read error may explain this. The rearrangement links TRBV7-7 to TRBJ1-4; 12 bases map to TRBD1. This CDR3 is built from 15 residues. From germline, CDR1 is SSHAT and CDR2 FNYEAQ (reference sequence). The CDR3 DNA sequence: TGTGCTAGCAGCTCGGGACAGGGGGCCGGGGAAAAACTGTTTTTT. This gives the protein CASSSGQGAGEKLFF.

The genes are TRBV5-6 and TRBJ2-3; D unclear. In germline, CDR1 is SGHDT, CDR2 YYEEEE. The CDR3 is 12 amino acids. With 4 bases removed from V and 4 bases from J, the gap between germline ends came to 7 bases. CDR3: CASSPVADTQYF. The CDR3 nucleotides are TGTGCCAGCAGCCCGGTGGCAGATACGCAGTATTTT.

The chain combines TRBV7-7 with TRBJ2-5; the D gene is possibly TRBD1 (6 bases). The CDR3 length is 14 residues. CDR1 SSHAT and CDR2 FNYEAQ come from the germline V gene (reference sequence). V gave up 5 bases and J gave up 1 base, with 11 bases separating them. As DNA, the CDR3 is TGTGCCAGCAGCCTGGGACATTCCCAAGAGACCCAGTACTTC. Translation gives CASSLGHSQETQYF.

The gene calls are TRBV9 and TRBJ2-5; weak D call: TRBD2 (6 bases). There are 15 residues in the CDR3. Germline V CDR1 and CDR2: SGDLS, YYNGEE. The germline V and J ends were trimmed by 0 bases and 3 bases, with 12 bases remaining between them. Here the CDR3 reads CASSVVGGWEETQYF. The CDR3, as DNA: TGTGCCAGCAGCGTAGTGGGGGGTTGGGAAGAGACCCAGTACTTC. The entire variable domain, with the rest obtained from reference TRBV9 and TRBJ2-5, is as follows: DSGVTQTPKHLITATGQRVTLRCSPRSGDLSVYWYQQSLDQGLQFLIQYYNGEERAKGNILERFSAQQFPDLHSELNLSSLELGDSALYFCASSVVGGWEETQYFGPGTRLLVL.

This clone was detected only a few times. This sequence joins TRBV2 and TRBJ2-3; TRBD1 aligns across 8 bases. Germline CDR1 SNHLY, CDR2 FYNNEI. V lost 7 bases and J lost 2; bases outside the gene matches: 14. CDR3 size: 17 residues. CDR3 bases: TGTGCCAGCAAATCCTCCCCAGGGGGCCATATCACAGATACGCAGTATTTT. Translated: CASKSSPGGHITDTQYF.

The CDR3 bases are TGCAGCGTTGGGGCAGATACCCGTGAAGCTTTCTTT. Amino acids: CSVGADTREAFF. V is TRBV29-1 and J is TRBJ1-1; D gene ambiguous. V shed 4 bases and J shed 7 bases, with 13 bases lying between them. Germline CDR1 is SQVTM and CDR2 is ANQGSEA. This CDR3 is built from 12 residues.

The J gene is TRBJ2-7, the V gene TRBV5-6, with 7 bases matching TRBD2. J was trimmed by 3 bases and V by 2 bases; bases with no gene match: 5. CDR3 length: 14 amino acids. Germline CDR1 SGHDT, CDR2 YYEEEE. This CDR3 reads CASSLGLEFYEQYF. DNA of the CDR3: TGTGCCAGCAGCTTAGGACTAGAATTCTACGAGCAGTACTTC.

This rearrangement joins TRBV19 to TRBJ1-2; D is unresolved. V was clipped by 6 bases and J by 8 bases, with 19 bases between them. This CDR3 comprises 14 residues. Germline lookup yields CDR1 LNHDA and CDR2 SQIVND (reference sequence). CDR3 region: CASSTNGDSRGYTF. DNA of the CDR3: TGTGCCAGTAGCACCAACGGGGATTCTAGGGGCTACACCTTC.

The CDR3 loop reads CASSVAEARTEAFF. CDR3 DNA sequence: TGTGCCAGCAGCGTAGCGGAGGCTCGCACTGAAGCTTTCTTT. The chain recombines TRBV13 with TRBJ1-1; no reliable D call. Per germline, CDR1 PRHDT and CDR2 FYEKMQ (reference sequence). The CDR3 has 14 residues. The V gene lost 5 bases and the J gene lost 4 bases, with 14 bases spanning the gap.

The CDR3 DNA follows: TGTGCCAGCAGTTTTTACGCGGAAAACAATGAGCAGTTCTTC. Residues: CASSFYAENNEQFF. The V gene is TRBV6-5, the J gene TRBJ2-1; no clear D. In germline, CDR1 is MNHEY, CDR2 SVGAGI. The CDR3 length is 14 residues. V gave up 4 bases and J gave up 5 bases, with 12 bases separating them.

The chain uses TRBV5-1 and TRBJ2-2, with D maybe TRBD1 (5 bases). The CDR3 extends over 17 amino acids. V dropped 4 bases and J dropped 4 bases, with 20 bases sitting between them. Germline-derived CDR1 and CDR2 are SGHRS and YFSETQ. CDR3 in amino acids: CASSLKEIGASTGELFF. The CDR3 DNA reads as TGCGCCAGCAGCCTCAAAGAGATAGGGGCGAGCACCGGGGAGCTGTTTTTT.

This clone was seen a single time. The chain combines TRBV4-1 with TRBJ1-5; 9 bases agree with TRBD1. CDR1 and CDR2 (germline): MGHRA, YSYEKL. The CDR3 spans 15 residues. Trimming took 1 base from V and 3 from J; bases not matched to a gene: 1. The CDR3 sequence is CASSQGDRDNQPQHF. As DNA, the CDR3 is TGCGCCAGCAGCCAAGGGGACAGGGACAATCAGCCCCAGCATTTT.

V usage is TRBV5-4 and J usage is TRBJ2-7; possibly TRBD1 for D (5 bases). With 0 bases removed from V and 4 bases from J, the gap between germline ends came to 11 bases. This CDR3 is 14 amino acids long. Germline CDR1 and CDR2: SGHNT and YYREEE (reference sequence). The CDR3 reads CASSLDRREYEQYF. The CDR3 DNA is TGTGCCAGCAGCTTGGACAGGAGAGAATACGAGCAGTACTTC.

The chain is built from TRBV2 and TRBJ2-7; TRBD1 matches at 9 bases. The CDR3 contains 14 residues. After removal of 4 bases from V and 7 bases from J, the junction contained 8 bases not matched to a gene. Germline V lookup: CDR1 SNHLY, CDR2 FYNNEI. The CDR3 loop is CASSVQGAVGEQYF. DNA for the CDR3: TGTGCCAGCAGTGTACAGGGGGCCGTCGGGGAGCAGTACTTC.

V usage is TRBV5-1 and J usage is TRBJ2-5, with TRBD2 matching 11 bases. The V and J ends lost 1 base and 5 bases, in that order; junction bases with no gene match: 7. The germline V gene has CDR1 SGHRS and CDR2 YFSETQ. CDR3 size: 16 residues. The CDR3 reads CASSLYSGGAMETQYF. The CDR3 coding sequence is TGCGCCAGCAGCTTGTATAGCGGGGGGGCTATGGAGACCCAGTACTTC.

The rearrangement links TRBV6-5 to TRBJ1-1; 7 nucleotides agree with TRBD1. Germline V lookup: CDR1 MNHEY, CDR2 SVGAGI. The CDR3 length is 12 residues. V was clipped by 4 bases and J by 4 bases; unmatched bases: 0. The CDR3 sequence: CASSSGGTEAFF. The CDR3, as DNA: TGTGCCAGCAGTTCAGGGGGCACTGAAGCTTTCTTT.

The J gene is TRBJ2-7, the V gene TRBV9, with 8 positions matching TRBD1. This CDR3 region has 17 residues. With V trimmed by 4 bases and J by 0 bases, 12 bases remained unmatched. CDR1 and CDR2 (germline): SGDLS, YYNGEE. The CDR3: CASSSGQGTTSSYEQYF. DNA for the CDR3: TGTGCCAGCAGCTCTGGACAGGGCACAACCAGCTCCTACGAGCAGTACTTC.

The rearrangement uses TRBV4-1 and TRBJ2-5, with a possible D match to TRBD1 (6 bases). The CDR3 sequence is 13 residues long. V was cut by 4 bases and J by 2 bases, with 8 bases left in between. From germline, CDR1 is MGHRA and CDR2 YSYEKL. The CDR3 reads CASSPQGQETQYF. The DNA for the CDR3 is TGCGCCAGCAGCCCCCAGGGGCAAGAGACCCAGTACTTC.

The V and J genes are TRBV25-1 and TRBJ1-1, with 9 positions matching TRBD1. The CDR3 covers 13 residues. V was clipped by 6 bases and J by 4 bases; unmatched bases: 3. Germline CDR1 MGHDK, CDR2 SYGVNS. CDR3 in DNA: TGTGCCAGCAGCGGGACAGGGCCCACTGAAGCTTTCTTT. Encoded protein: CASSGTGPTEAFF.

This clone has a handful of counts. This chain connects TRBV4-2 to TRBJ2-5; 11 bases line up with TRBD2. V dropped 0 bases and J dropped 4; count of bases not matched to a gene: 4. This CDR3 is 16 amino acids long. CDR1 LGHNA and CDR2 YNFKEQ come from the germline V gene. The CDR3, as DNA: TGTGCCAGCAGCCAAGATTTAGCGGGGGGGCGAGAGACCCAGTACTTC. It translates to CASSQDLAGGRETQYF.